Here is one TCR beta chain with its context. The target antigen is unknown. There are 15 residues in the CDR3. Germline V gene sequence: CDR1 KGHSH, CDR2 LQKENI. The ends were cut back, 1 base at V and 4 bases at J, with 12 bases in the middle. Adult donors, all healthy and HIV-negative, had no recent acute infections or vaccinations. Produced via immunoSEQ multiplex PCR; TCRdb's table is partial and in-frame only. The sample yields about 480,000 clones, about 80% seen once. This entry is derived from a study of shared clonotypes between healthy human individuals. Overall study results and limits: Tissue TCR repertoires likely differ from these blood-only repertoires.

The source is a woman aged 40 to 50 in good health. Some clones in this sample may be carry-over from other donors' samples. The chain couples TRBV18 to TRBJ2-3; tentatively, D is TRBD1 or TRBD2 (6 bases each). Sequencing used PBMCs. CDR3 nucleotides: TGTGCCAGCTCACCACTACAGGGAGGAGCAGATACGCAGTATTTT. It codes for CASSPLQGGADTQYF. Full variable domain (missing parts from reference TRBV18 and TRBJ2-3): NAGVMQNPRHLVRRRGQEARLRCSPMKGHSHVYWYRQLPEEGLKFMVYLQKENIIDESGMPKERFSAEFPKEGPSILRIQQVVRGDSAAYFCASSPLQGGADTQYFGPGTRLTVL.